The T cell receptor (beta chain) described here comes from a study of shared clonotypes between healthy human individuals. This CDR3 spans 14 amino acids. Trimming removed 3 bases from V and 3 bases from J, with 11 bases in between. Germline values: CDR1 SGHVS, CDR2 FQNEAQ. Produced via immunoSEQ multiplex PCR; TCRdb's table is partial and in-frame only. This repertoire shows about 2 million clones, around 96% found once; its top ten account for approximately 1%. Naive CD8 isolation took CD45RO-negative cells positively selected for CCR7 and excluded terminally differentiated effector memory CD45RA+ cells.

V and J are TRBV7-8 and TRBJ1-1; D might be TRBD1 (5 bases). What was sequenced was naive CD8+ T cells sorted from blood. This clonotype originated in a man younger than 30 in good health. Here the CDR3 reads CASSLGVGYTEAFF. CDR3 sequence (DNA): TGTGCCAGCAGCTTGGGGGTCGGCTACACTGAAGCTTTCTTT.